This T cell receptor beta chain was obtained from a study of cytomegalovirus exposure and HLA in healthy donors. The study, taken as a whole, reports: The authors later found HLA-associated TCR beta chains more clonally expanded than equally common others. In most subjects, TCR beta sequences reportedly gave accurate predictions of HLA-A and HLA-B alleles. In a later analysis, CMV-associated beta chains were mostly HLA-associated, it appeared.

The study sampled nominally healthy donors, though unrecorded immune exposures were likely. This clone was observed a single time. What it binds is unknown. Both 60 Vbeta primers and 13 Jbeta primers went into the PCR. Only in-frame clones appear in the TCRdb table, and some are missing; sequencing was by immunoSEQ multiplex PCR. The data contain just under 80,000 clones, approximately 78% of them singletons. The sample was PBMCs. The TCR sequence derives from a man aged 35 to 55 in good health and CMV-seronegative.

This chain's CDR3 is CASSLKGLAGGETQYF. CDR3 in DNA: TGTGCCAGCAGCTTAAAGGGACTAGCGGGAGGCGAGACCCAGTACTTC. The chain carries TRBV7-3 and TRBJ2-5, with TRBD2 identical over 15 bases. The CDR3 is 16 amino acids. V lost 1 base, J lost 5 bases, and 2 bases stayed unmatched. The germline V gene has CDR1 SGHTA and CDR2 FQGTGA.